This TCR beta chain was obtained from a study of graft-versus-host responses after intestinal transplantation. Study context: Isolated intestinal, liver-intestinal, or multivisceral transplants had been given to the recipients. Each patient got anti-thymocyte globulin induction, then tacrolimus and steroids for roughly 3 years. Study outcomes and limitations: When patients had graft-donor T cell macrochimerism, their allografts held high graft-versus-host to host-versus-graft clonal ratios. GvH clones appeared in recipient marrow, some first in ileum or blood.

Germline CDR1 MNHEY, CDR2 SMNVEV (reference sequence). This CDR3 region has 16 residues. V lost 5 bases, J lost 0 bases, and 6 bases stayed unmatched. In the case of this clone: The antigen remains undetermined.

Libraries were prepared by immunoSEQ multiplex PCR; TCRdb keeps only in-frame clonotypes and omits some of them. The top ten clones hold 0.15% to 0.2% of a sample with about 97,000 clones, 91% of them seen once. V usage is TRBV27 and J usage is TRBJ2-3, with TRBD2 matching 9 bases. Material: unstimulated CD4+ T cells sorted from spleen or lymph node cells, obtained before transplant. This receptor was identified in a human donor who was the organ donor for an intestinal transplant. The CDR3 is CASSLNSGGSTDTQYF. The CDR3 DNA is TGTGCCAGCAGTCTAAATAGCGGGGGTAGCACAGATACGCAGTATTTT.